This TCR beta chain was documented in a study of human T cells and chemical hapten exposure. Time point denoted: pre-sensitization, week 0. Described treatment: therapeutic diphenylcyclopropenone sensitization with weekly scalp DPC. MiXCR, applied by TCRdb to the RACE reads, yields one record per CDR3 protein. This sample has about 87,000 distinct CDR3 sequences, with around 10% found just once. The germline CDR1 and CDR2 sequences are SGHVS and FNYEAQ. V was trimmed by 0 bases and J by 7 bases, leaving 16 bases between them. This CDR3 has 16 amino acids. Material: whole blood, obtained in connection with sensitization to the hapten diphenylcyclopropenone (DPC). This clonotype originated in a woman aged 40 to 49 with alopecia areata. Some clones in this sample may be carry-over from other donors' samples. The chain employs TRBV7-6 and TRBJ2-1; D is perhaps TRBD1 (5 bases). DNA of the CDR3: TGTGCCAGCAGCTTAGCGGACAACCCTAGGGTGAATGAGCAGTTCTTC. Its translation is CASSLADNPRVNEQFF.